What follows are 11 T cell receptor beta chains derived from one specimen sequenced in a study of PD-1 blockade in classical Hodgkin lymphoma. Time point noted: newly diagnosed, previously untreated cHL patient sample. The data were produced by immunoSEQ multiplex PCR, yet TCRdb's version contains in-frame clones alone and is incomplete. The sample has tens of thousands of clones, approximately 90% seen once; the top ten hold over 4%. What was sequenced was peripheral blood mononuclear cells (PBMCs). These receptors were collected from a human donor with classical Hodgkin lymphoma.

The V gene is TRBV27, the J gene TRBJ2-1, with D perhaps given as TRBD1 or TRBD2 (7 bases each). This CDR3 contains 15 residues. Looked up from germline, CDR1 is MNHEY and CDR2 is SMNVEV (reference sequence). V was cut by 2 bases and J by 9 bases, with 17 bases left in between. Here the CDR3 reads CASSLESQGRVEQFF. The CDR3 coding sequence is TGTGCCAGCAGTTTAGAATCACAGGGGAGGGTTGAGCAGTTCTTC.

The rearrangement links TRBV2 to TRBJ1-5; D is ambiguous. V shed 4 bases and J shed 6 bases, with 10 bases lying between them. Germline V lookup: CDR1 SNHLY, CDR2 FYNNEI. CDR3 length: 13 residues. In nucleotides, the CDR3 is TGTGCCAGCAGTGTCGATTTTAGTCAGCCCCAGCATTTT. The encoded protein is CASSVDFSQPQHF. Using reference TRBV2 and TRBJ1-5 for the parts outside the CDR3, the full variable domain is EPEVTQTPSHQVTQMGQEVILRCVPISNHLYFYWYRQILGQKVEFLVSFYNNEISEKSEIFDDQFSVERPDGSNFTLKIRSTKLEDSAMYFCASSVDFSQPQHFGDGTRLSIL.

The chain uses TRBV5-1 and TRBJ1-4; D uncertain. Germline V gene sequence: CDR1 SGHRS, CDR2 YFSETQ. The CDR3 contains 14 residues. Trimming pared 6 bases from V and 0 bases from J, leaving 9 bases between. In nucleotides, the CDR3 is TGCGCCAGCACGGACGGCTCAACTAATGAAAAACTGTTTTTT. This gives the protein CASTDGSTNEKLFF.

V gene TRBV4-1 combines with J gene TRBJ2-2; TRBD2 agrees at 12 bases. The V and J ends lost 0 bases and 7 bases, in that order; junction bases with no gene match: 9. The V gene's germline CDR1 is MGHRA and CDR2 YSYEKL. This CDR3 has 18 amino acids. The CDR3 here is CASSQDRLAGGRVGELFF. The CDR3 nucleotides read TGCGCCAGCAGCCAAGATAGGCTAGCGGGAGGGAGGGTCGGGGAGCTGTTTTTT.

This chain uses TRBV7-8 with TRBJ1-1; 7 positions match TRBD1. The CDR3 length is 13 residues. With V trimmed by 4 bases and J by 8 bases, 7 bases remained unmatched. Germline V CDR1 and CDR2: SGHVS, FQNEAQ. CDR3 DNA sequence: TGTGCCAGCAGCTCGCCCTTGACAGGGGAAGCTTTCTTT. It translates to CASSSPLTGEAFF.

The chain uses TRBV27 and TRBJ1-4; D is perhaps TRBD1 (5 bases). This CDR3 is 13 amino acids long. The germline gives CDR1 MNHEY, CDR2 SMNVEV (reference sequence). With 6 bases removed from V and 10 bases from J, the gap between germline ends came to 15 bases. CDR3 protein: CASRRGRDGKLFF. The CDR3 DNA reads as TGTGCCAGCAGAAGGGGTAGGGATGGAAAACTGTTTTTT.

This chain links TRBV4-1 with TRBJ1-2; TRBD1 is a possible D gene (6 bases). Between the trimmed V and J ends, which lost 0 bases and 8 bases, there was a span of 10 bases. Germline CDR1 and CDR2: MGHRA and YSYEKL. The CDR3 is 13 residues long. The CDR3 DNA reads TGCGCCAGCAGCCAAGAGGGACACCTAGGCTACACCTTC. This encodes CASSQEGHLGYTF.

The chain's CDR3 is CASSYNWGTEQFF. The CDR3 DNA follows: TGTGCCAGCAGTTACAACTGGGGTACAGAGCAGTTCTTC. J is TRBJ2-1 and V is TRBV6-5; no clear D. Germline V lookup: CDR1 MNHEY, CDR2 SVGAGI. V lost 2 bases, J lost 10 bases, and 12 bases lay in between. The CDR3 sequence is 13 residues long.

The chain is built from TRBV11-3 and TRBJ2-3; 8 bases are a match to TRBD2. V was pared by 5 bases and J by 5 bases, with 6 bases of the junction left unmatched. This CDR3 region has 14 residues. Germline assignment: CDR1 SGHNT and CDR2 YENEEA. The CDR3 sequence: CASSPGLGIDTQYF. The CDR3, as DNA: TGTGCCAGCAGCCCGGGACTAGGGATAGATACGCAGTATTTT.

This clone occurred once. The chain links TRBV28 to TRBJ2-3; D not resolved. Germline V lookup: CDR1 MDHEN, CDR2 SYDVKM. V was shortened by 5 bases and J by 3 bases, with 9 bases between the two germline ends. The CDR3 loop spans 13 amino acids. DNA for the CDR3: TGTGCCAGCAGTCTCCAGTGGACAGATACGCAGTATTTT. Translating gives CASSLQWTDTQYF.

V is TRBV4-1 and J is TRBJ2-5; D may be TRBD1 or TRBD2 (5 bases each). The germline gives CDR1 MGHRA, CDR2 YSYEKL. The CDR3 consists of 20 residues. Trimming removed 1 base at V and 2 bases at J, with 26 bases between. The CDR3 loop reads CASSQGLLVGERGPQETQYF. Written as DNA, the CDR3 is TGCGCCAGCAGCCAAGGTCTCCTTGTGGGGGAGAGAGGGCCGCAAGAGACCCAGTACTTC.